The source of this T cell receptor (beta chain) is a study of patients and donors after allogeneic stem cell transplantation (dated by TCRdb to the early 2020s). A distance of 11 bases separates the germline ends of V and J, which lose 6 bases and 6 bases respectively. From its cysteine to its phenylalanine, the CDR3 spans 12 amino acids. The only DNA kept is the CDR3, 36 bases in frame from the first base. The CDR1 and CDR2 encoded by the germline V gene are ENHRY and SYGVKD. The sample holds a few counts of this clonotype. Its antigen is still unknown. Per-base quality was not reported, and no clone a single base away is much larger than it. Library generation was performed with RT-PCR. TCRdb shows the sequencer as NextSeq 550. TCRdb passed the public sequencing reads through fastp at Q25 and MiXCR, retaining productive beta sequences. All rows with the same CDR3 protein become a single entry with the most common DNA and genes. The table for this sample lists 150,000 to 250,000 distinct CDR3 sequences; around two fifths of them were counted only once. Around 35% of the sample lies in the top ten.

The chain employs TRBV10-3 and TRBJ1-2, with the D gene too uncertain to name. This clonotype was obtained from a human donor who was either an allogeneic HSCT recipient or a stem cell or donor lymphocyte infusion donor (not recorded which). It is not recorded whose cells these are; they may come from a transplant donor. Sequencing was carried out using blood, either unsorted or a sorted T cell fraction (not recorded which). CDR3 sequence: CAISRRENGYTF. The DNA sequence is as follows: TGTGCCATCAGCCGCCGGGAAAATGGCTACACCTTC.